One sample yielded the 11 T cell receptor beta chains listed below, sequenced in a study of Ad26.COV2.S vaccination and SARS-CoV-2 variants. TCRdb's copy holds only in-frame clones and misses some; the assay was immunoSEQ multiplex PCR. The sample holds some 290,000 clones, 85% seen once. Indicated treatment: about 20 received Ad26.COV2.S at low or high dose, single or two shots; roughly 5 received placebo; per-sample allocation not given. At day 63 after the first vaccine or placebo injection, samples were drawn. Sample: peripheral blood, taken in a trial of Ad26.COV2.S vaccine versus placebo. All receptors come from a person between 18 and 65 years old who received the Ad26.COV2.S COVID-19 vaccine or a placebo.

The chain combines TRBV9 with TRBJ2-1; the D gene is possibly TRBD2 (5 bases). This CDR3 spans 15 amino acids. V lost 4 bases, J lost 3 bases, and 14 bases lay in between. From germline, CDR1 is SGDLS and CDR2 YYNGEE. The CDR3, as DNA: TGTGCCAGCAGCCCCGCCGCCGGGGTCTACAATGAGCAGTTCTTC. Its protein is CASSPAAGVYNEQFF.

Only one count was recorded for this clone. V usage is TRBV2 and J usage is TRBJ2-2; 7 bases fit TRBD1. This CDR3 is built from 13 residues. Unmatched junction bases numbered 7, after V lost 7 bases and J lost 8 bases. Germline V gene lookup returns CDR1 SNHLY and CDR2 FYNNEI. This CDR3 is CASTRQGTGELFF. CDR3 DNA sequence: TGTGCCAGCACCCGACAGGGCACGGGGGAGCTGTTTTTT.

The V call is TRBV5-1, the J call TRBJ2-7; D is uncertain. Trimming shortened V by 2 bases and J by 1 base, and 10 bases separated the two germline ends. CDR3 length: 14 residues. Germline lookup yields CDR1 SGHRS and CDR2 YFSETQ. The chain's CDR3 is CASSFTGPSYEQYF. The CDR3 DNA reads as TGCGCCAGCAGCTTTACCGGGCCTTCCTACGAGCAGTACTTC. Full variable domain (outside the CDR3, taken from reference TRBV5-1 and TRBJ2-7): KAGVTQTPRYLIKTRGQQVTLSCSPISGHRSVSWYQQTPGQGLQFLFEYFSETQRNKGNFPGRFSGRQFSNSRSEMNVSTLELGDSALYLCASSFTGPSYEQYFGPGTRLTVT.

This clone was counted once. The chain combines TRBV9 with TRBJ1-5; D unclear. The CDR3 is 14 amino acids. V shed 3 bases and J shed 3 bases, with 10 bases lying between them. The germline V gene encodes CDR1 SGDLS and CDR2 YYNGEE. The CDR3 region is CASSASGTNQPQHF. CDR3 DNA: TGTGCCAGCAGCGCTTCGGGCACCAATCAGCCCCAGCATTTT.

The chain uses TRBV5-1 and TRBJ2-5, with D perhaps matching TRBD2 (6 bases). Germline V lookup: CDR1 SGHRS, CDR2 YFSETQ. CDR3 size: 14 residues. V lost 0 bases to trimming and J lost 3 bases, with 9 bases between them. CDR3 region: CASSLEVAEETQYF. CDR3 bases: TGCGCCAGCAGCTTGGAAGTAGCGGAAGAGACCCAGTACTTC.

This clone has just one count. The chain carries TRBV28 and TRBJ1-2, with TRBD1 identical over 7 bases. Germline values: CDR1 MDHEN, CDR2 SYDVKM. V trimming: 10 bases; J trimming: 4 bases; junction bases outside the gene matches: 6. This CDR3 is 12 amino acids long. CDR3 loop: CATLRGPYGYTF. The CDR3 DNA is TGTGCCACGCTAAGGGGGCCCTATGGCTACACCTTC.

This clone was counted a single time. J is TRBJ2-3 and V is TRBV5-4; D uncertain. This CDR3 region has 15 residues. Germline values: CDR1 SGHNT, CDR2 YYREEE (reference sequence). V was pared by 0 bases and J by 0 bases, with 8 bases between. The CDR3 protein is CASSLGPSSTDTQYF. In DNA form, the CDR3 reads TGTGCCAGCAGCTTGGGCCCCTCTAGCACAGATACGCAGTATTTT.

This chain uses TRBV3-1 (or the pseudogene TRBV3-2) with TRBJ2-5; D is unclear. V dropped 2 bases and J dropped 1 base, with 11 bases sitting between them. Germline CDR1 and CDR2: LGHDT and YNNKEL (reference sequence). The CDR3 extends over 15 amino acids. DNA for the CDR3: TGTGCCAGCAGCCAAACATTCCAAGTCCAAGAGACCCAGTACTTC. As protein: CASSQTFQVQETQYF.

As regards this clone: The same CDR3 arises from other DNA sequences in this sample as well. CDR3 bases: TGCGCCAGCAGCCAATGGAGGCAAGAGACCCAGTACTTC. Amino acids: CASSQWRQETQYF. J is TRBJ2-5 and V is TRBV4-1; D is perhaps TRBD2 (5 bases). Germline V CDR1 and CDR2: MGHRA, YSYEKL. This CDR3 spans 13 amino acids. With 2 bases removed from V and 2 bases from J, the gap between germline ends came to 6 bases.

V is TRBV21-1 and J is TRBJ1-2. TRBV21-1 is a listed pseudogene. This CDR3 comprises 14 residues. As DNA, the CDR3 is TGTGCCAGCAGGCCGGACGGTCTACTTTATGGCTACACCTTC. Translated: CASRPDGLLYGYTF.

Concerning this clone itself: Lacking the conserved final phenylalanine or tryptophan, this CDR3 likely reflects a read error. The DNA is left out, because the CDR3 cannot be placed on it with certainty; the CDR3 is given as TCRdb lists it. The chain combines TRBV14 with TRBJ1-1; the table's D call of TRBD1 was not tested on the DNA. The CDR3 spans 12 amino acids, including both terminal residues. Germline loops: CDR1 SGHDN, CDR2 FVKESK. CDR3 loop: CASSQFIGGLDV.